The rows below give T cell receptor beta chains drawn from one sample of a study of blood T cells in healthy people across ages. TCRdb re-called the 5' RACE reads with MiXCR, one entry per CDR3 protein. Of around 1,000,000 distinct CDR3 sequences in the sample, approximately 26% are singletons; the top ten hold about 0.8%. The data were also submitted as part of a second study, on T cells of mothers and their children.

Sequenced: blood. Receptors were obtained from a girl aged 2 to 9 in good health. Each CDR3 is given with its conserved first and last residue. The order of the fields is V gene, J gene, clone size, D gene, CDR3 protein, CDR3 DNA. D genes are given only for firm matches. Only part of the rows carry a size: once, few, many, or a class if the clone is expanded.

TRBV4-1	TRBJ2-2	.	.	CASSQDAGGELFF	TGCGCCAGCAGCCAAGACGCCGGCGGGGAGCTGTTTTTT
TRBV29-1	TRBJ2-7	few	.	CSAGKTAWRGEQYF	TGCAGCGCTGGTAAGACAGCCTGGCGCGGCGAGCAGTACTTC
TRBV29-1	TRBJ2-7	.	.	CSVVLLSYEQYF	TGCAGCGTGGTTCTTCTCTCCTACGAGCAGTACTTC
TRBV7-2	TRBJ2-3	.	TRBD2	CASSPGGRGTDTQYF	TGTGCCAGCAGCCCAGGCGGGAGGGGGACAGATACGCAGTATTTT
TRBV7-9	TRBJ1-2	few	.	CASSTGQDPNYGYTF	TGTGCCAGCAGCACCGGACAAGACCCTAACTATGGCTACACCTTC
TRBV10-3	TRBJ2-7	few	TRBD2	CAIRSGTGNYEQYF	TGTGCCATCAGGAGCGGGACGGGTAACTACGAGCAGTACTTC
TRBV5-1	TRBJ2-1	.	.	CASSFETAYSEQFF	TGCGCCAGCAGCTTCGAGACTGCTTACAGTGAGCAGTTCTTC
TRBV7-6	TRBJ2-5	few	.	CASRAPGTETQYF	TGTGCCAGCCGGGCCCCGGGCACGGAGACCCAGTACTTC
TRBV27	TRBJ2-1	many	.	CASSSGGWSPYNEQFF	TGTGCCAGCAGTTCGGGCGGGTGGAGCCCCTACAATGAGCAGTTCTTC
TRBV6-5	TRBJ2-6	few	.	CASRDRSGANVLTF	TGTGCCAGCAGAGACCGATCTGGGGCCAACGTCCTGACTTTC
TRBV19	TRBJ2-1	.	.	CASSIDGGDEQFF	TGTGCCAGTAGTATAGATGGGGGCGATGAGCAGTTCTTC
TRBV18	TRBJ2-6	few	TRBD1	CASSLGTGKSSGANVLTF	TGTGCCAGCTCACTAGGGACAGGGAAAAGCTCTGGGGCCAACGTCCTGACTTTC
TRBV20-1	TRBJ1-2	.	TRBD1	CSAAAAGQGNGYTF	TGCAGTGCTGCTGCAGCGGGACAGGGAAACGGCTACACCTTC
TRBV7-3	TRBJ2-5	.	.	CASSLQNRETQYF	TGTGCCAGCAGCTTACAGAACCGGGAGACCCAGTACTTC
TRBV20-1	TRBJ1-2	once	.	CSAIRETGRVYGYTF	TGCAGTGCTATAAGGGAGACAGGAAGAGTCTATGGCTACACCTTC
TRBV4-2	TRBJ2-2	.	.	CASSREEGRVNTGELFF	TGTGCCAGCAGCCGAGAGGAGGGGCGGGTGAACACCGGGGAGCTGTTTTTT
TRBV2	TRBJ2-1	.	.	CASSKTRVGDNEQFF	TGTGCCAGCAGCAAGACCCGGGTCGGTGACAATGAGCAGTTCTTC
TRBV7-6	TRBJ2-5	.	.	CASSLNRQGIVETQYF	TGTGCCAGCAGCTTAAATCGGCAGGGTATTGTAGAGACCCAGTACTTC